The T cell receptor (beta chain) described here comes from a study of cytomegalovirus exposure and HLA in healthy donors. About the research overall: Earlier, approximately 110 million unique TCR beta sequences were recovered from around 190 million T cells by an analysis. Findings of the study overall: Later, an analysis found that common viral pathogens appeared to be linked with several of the most significant clusters. The presence/absence work took it that sequencing depth was about the same across donors.

Primers: 60 Vbeta forward and 13 Jbeta reverse. The authors' processing: The authors later counted roughly 77 million unique TCR beta chains, roughly 10 million of them shared. Clones were read by immunoSEQ multiplex PCR, and TCRdb kept only the in-frame ones, dropping some. V, J and clone size derive from that table, while D and trimming were established from the DNA sequence. The sample yields more than 85,000 clones, more than 70% seen once. V lost 5 bases, J lost 3 bases, and 5 bases stayed unmatched. CDR3 length: 15 amino acids. Germline values: CDR1 SGHTA, CDR2 FQGTGA. A word on this clone: The target antigen is unknown.

The rearrangement uses TRBV7-3 and TRBJ1-4; 8 bases fit TRBD1. The sequence was obtained from a woman aged 55-75 years in good health and CMV-seropositive. Sequenced input: PBMCs. The CDR3 nucleotides are TGTGCCAGCAGCCCCGGGACAGGACCTAATGAAAAACTGTTTTTT. Amino acid sequence: CASSPGTGPNEKLFF. The full variable domain, with the rest looked up from reference TRBV7-3 and TRBJ1-4, is GAGVSQTPSNKVTEKGKYVELRCDPISGHTALYWYRQSLGQGPEFLIYFQGTGAADDSGLPNDRFFAVRPEGSVSTLKIQRTERGDSAVYLCASSPGTGPNEKLFFGSGTQLSVL.